The next 16 T cell receptor beta chains were all read from a single sample in a study of Graves' ophthalmopathy and Graves' hyperthyroidism. Investigators amplified TCR beta CDR3 regions from RNA transcripts. The first-round RT-PCR employed HTBI primers together with the Qiagen OneStep RT-PCR kit. A multiplex PCR was then performed as the second round. TCRdb reanalysed the multiplex PCR reads using MiXCR and keeps one entry per CDR3 protein. The profile shows 300,000 to 500,000 distinct CDR3 sequences, about 16% of them singletons. The sample consisted of peripheral blood. The receptor source for this set is a woman aged 18 to 35 with stable Graves' hyperthyroidism.

This clonotype was counted ten times or more. CDR3 nucleotides: TGTGCCACCAGTGTAGGGGAGACCCAGTACTTC. This translates into CATSVGETQYF. This chain links TRBV24-1 with TRBJ2-5; no reliable D call. Germline CDR1 is KGHDR and CDR2 is SFDVKD. The V end was cut by 5 bases, the J end by 5 bases, with 5 bases between. This CDR3 comprises 11 residues.

The V call is TRBV28, the J call TRBJ2-7; D gene uncertain. In germline, CDR1 is MDHEN, CDR2 SYDVKM. Deletions cut 3 bases from V and 6 bases from J, with 6 bases between. The CDR3 is 11 amino acids. This chain's CDR3 is CASSFRREQYF. CDR3 coding DNA: TGTGCCAGCAGTTTCAGGCGCGAGCAGTACTTC.

This clonotype was observed at least ten times. The chain couples TRBV28 to TRBJ2-5; D might be TRBD1 (5 bases). Trimming stripped 5 bases from V and 5 bases from J, with 15 bases between. CDR3 length: 14 residues. Germline-derived CDR1 and CDR2 are MDHEN and SYDVKM. CDR3 coding DNA: TGTGCCAGCAGTCGAGACAGCCGGCCCGAGACCCAGTACTTC. Protein sequence: CASSRDSRPETQYF.

This clonotype occurred many times. V usage is TRBV6-2 or TRBV6-3 and J usage is TRBJ1-1; D possibly corresponds to TRBD1 (5 bases). Trimming cost V 6 bases and J 1 base, with 9 bases left between them. Germline V lookup: CDR1 MNHEY, CDR2 SVGEGT. This CDR3 has 13 residues. The CDR3 coding sequence is TGTGCCAGCAGAGGGGTGGGGAACACTGAAGCTTTCTTT. This translates into CASRGVGNTEAFF.

This clonotype came up many times. The chain carries TRBV6-5 and TRBJ1-1, with D tentatively TRBD1 (5 bases). V was trimmed by 0 bases and J by 2 bases, leaving 7 bases between them. Germline lookup yields CDR1 MNHEY and CDR2 SVGAGI. This CDR3 has 14 residues. DNA for the CDR3: TGTGCCAGCAGTTACTCGAGGGGAAACACTGAAGCTTTCTTT. This sequence encodes CASSYSRGNTEAFF.

Many counts were recorded for this clonotype. This chain uses TRBV29-1 with TRBJ1-1; D ambiguous. Trimming cost V 6 bases and J 1 base, with 6 bases left between them. Germline lookup yields CDR1 SQVTM and CDR2 ANQGSEA. CDR3 size: 11 residues. The CDR3, as DNA: TGCAGCGTACCAGAGAACACTGAAGCTTTCTTT. Amino acid sequence: CSVPENTEAFF.

The sample holds many counts of this clonotype. CDR3 bases: TGTGCCAGCAGTTTATTACAGGGGGCGCGTGGCAATCAGCCCCAGCATTTT. Amino acids: CASSLLQGARGNQPQHF. V usage is TRBV28 and J usage is TRBJ1-5; TRBD1 matches 9 bases. Germline V gives CDR1 MDHEN, CDR2 SYDVKM. The CDR3 is 17 residues long. V lost 1 base and J lost 2; bases outside the gene matches: 6.

This clonotype was counted only a few times. A read error may explain this, as a much larger clone is one base away. The rearrangement joins TRBV7-9 to TRBJ2-5; D gene ambiguous. The CDR3 has 13 amino acids. The germline V gene encodes CDR1 SEHNR and CDR2 FQNEAQ (reference sequence). DNA of the CDR3: TGTGCCAGCAGCTCCCTTCGTAAGGAGACCCGGTACTTC. Protein: CASSSLRKETRYF.

The sample holds many counts of this clonotype. The chain links TRBV12-3 or TRBV12-4 to TRBJ2-5; D is ambiguous. The CDR3 length is 14 residues. V dropped 3 bases and J dropped 5 bases, with 13 bases sitting between them. The CDR3 loop reads CASSLLSGPETQYF. The CDR3 nucleotides read TGTGCCAGCAGTTTGCTTTCTGGGCCGGAGACCCAGTACTTC.

This clonotype was seen repeatedly, ten times or more. The chain has TRBV20-1 and TRBJ1-1; 8 bases agree with TRBD1. Trimming at V came to 5 bases and at J to 0 bases, leaving 8 bases not matched to a gene. Germline V gene data show CDR1 as DFQATT and CDR2 as SNEGSKA (reference sequence). This CDR3 contains 15 residues. This chain's CDR3 is CSASGTGAMNTEAFF. The CDR3, as DNA: TGCAGTGCTTCCGGGACAGGCGCCATGAACACTGAAGCTTTCTTT.

This clonotype was detected a few times. The chain links TRBV7-2 to TRBJ2-5; D perhaps matches TRBD2 (6 bases). Trimming took off 6 bases at V and 4 bases at J, with 18 bases between the two ends. The length of the CDR3 is 15 residues. Germline loops: CDR1 SGHTA, CDR2 FQGNSA. The CDR3 DNA is TGTGCCAGCAGTGGTAGCGGACCTGCGGGAGAGACCCAGTACTTC. This encodes CASSGSGPAGETQYF.

This clonotype showed up many times. The rearrangement uses TRBV6-4 and TRBJ2-2, with 9 bases identical to TRBD1. The CDR3 is 17 residues long. Trimming removed 5 bases from V and 4 bases from J; junction bases left unmatched: 11. In germline, CDR1 is MRHNA, CDR2 SNTAGT. CDR3 DNA sequence: TGTGCCAGCAGTAACCGGGACAGGGCCTTGGGCACCGGGGAGCTGTTTTTT. Amino acid sequence: CASSNRDRALGTGELFF.

The V call is TRBV24-1, the J call TRBJ2-5, with TRBD1 matching over 9 bases. The CDR3 extends over 15 amino acids. Losses at the gene ends were 4 bases for V and 7 bases for J; bases not matched to a gene: 9. CDR1 is KGHDR and CDR2 is SFDVKD in the germline V gene. CDR3 protein: CATSDLGQGGWTQYF. The CDR3 region has the DNA TGTGCCACCAGTGACTTGGGACAGGGAGGGTGGACCCAGTACTTC.

This clonotype was detected a few times. V gene TRBV7-9 combines with J gene TRBJ2-7; 7 positions agree with TRBD1. CDR1 and CDR2 (germline): SEHNR, FQNEAQ (reference sequence). The J segment lost 5 bases and the V segment lost 7 bases, leaving 11 bases of the junction unmatched. CDR3 length: 14 amino acids. Here the CDR3 DNA reads TGTGCCAGCACCTCTACTGACAGGGTAAACGAGCAGTACTTC. Translated, it gives CASTSTDRVNEQYF.

This clonotype was observed at least ten times. The genes are TRBV11-3 and TRBJ1-1; D ambiguous. V was cut by 4 bases and J by 5 bases, with 14 bases left in between. CDR1 is SGHNT, CDR2 YENEEA, per germline. This CDR3 is built from 14 residues. For the CDR3, the DNA is TGTGCCAGCAGCTCGGCGGCTCTGGGGACTGAAGCTTTCTTT. This codes for CASSSAALGTEAFF.

This clonotype was detected a few times. The chain uses TRBV5-1 and TRBJ2-5; D uncertain. The CDR3 contains 15 residues. Germline V gene lookup returns CDR1 SGHRS and CDR2 YFSETQ. Trimming shortened V by 4 bases and J by 2 bases, and 15 bases separated the two germline ends. CDR3 nucleotide sequence: TGCGCCAGCAGCCCCGAGTGGTGGAGTCAAGAGACCCAGTACTTC. It encodes CASSPEWWSQETQYF.